This entry lists 2 T cell receptor beta chains sequenced from one sample in a study of blood T cells in healthy people across ages. Alongside a J-beta primer mix, a sample-barcoded 5' primer served in a second PCR lasting 7 to 11 cycles. TCRdb reprocessed the 5' RACE reads via MiXCR and lists one record per CDR3 protein. The profile shows over 550,000 distinct CDR3 sequences, about 28% of them singletons. Source material: blood. The receptors were gathered from a woman of 80 years or more in good health.

With respect to this clonotype: Just one base apart from a much larger clone, this may be a read error. The chain uses TRBV15 and TRBJ1-5; D may be TRBD1 (5 bases). Per the germline V gene, CDR1 is LNHNV and CDR2 is YYDKDF (reference sequence). The CDR3 covers 17 residues. The chain's CDR3 is CATSTQSGGYSNPPQHF. The DNA of the CDR3 is TGTGCCACCAGCACCCAGTCGGGGGGGTATAGCAATCCGCCCCAGCATTTT.

The chain employs TRBV18 and TRBJ2-7, with 7 bases identical to TRBD2. CDR3 size: 15 residues. CDR1 is KGHSH and CDR2 is LQKENI in the germline V gene. V lost 2 bases, J lost 7 bases, and 11 bases stayed unmatched. Written as DNA, the CDR3 is TGTGCCAGCTCACCAGCAACGGGGGTCGGGGGGGAGCAGTACTTC. Translated: CASSPATGVGGEQYF. Full variable domain (rest looked up from reference TRBV18 and TRBJ2-7): NAGVMQNPRHLVRRRGQEARLRCSPMKGHSHVYWYRQLPEEGLKFMVYLQKENIIDESGMPKERFSAEFPKEGPSILRIQQVVRGDSAAYFCASSPATGVGGEQYFGPGTRLTVT.